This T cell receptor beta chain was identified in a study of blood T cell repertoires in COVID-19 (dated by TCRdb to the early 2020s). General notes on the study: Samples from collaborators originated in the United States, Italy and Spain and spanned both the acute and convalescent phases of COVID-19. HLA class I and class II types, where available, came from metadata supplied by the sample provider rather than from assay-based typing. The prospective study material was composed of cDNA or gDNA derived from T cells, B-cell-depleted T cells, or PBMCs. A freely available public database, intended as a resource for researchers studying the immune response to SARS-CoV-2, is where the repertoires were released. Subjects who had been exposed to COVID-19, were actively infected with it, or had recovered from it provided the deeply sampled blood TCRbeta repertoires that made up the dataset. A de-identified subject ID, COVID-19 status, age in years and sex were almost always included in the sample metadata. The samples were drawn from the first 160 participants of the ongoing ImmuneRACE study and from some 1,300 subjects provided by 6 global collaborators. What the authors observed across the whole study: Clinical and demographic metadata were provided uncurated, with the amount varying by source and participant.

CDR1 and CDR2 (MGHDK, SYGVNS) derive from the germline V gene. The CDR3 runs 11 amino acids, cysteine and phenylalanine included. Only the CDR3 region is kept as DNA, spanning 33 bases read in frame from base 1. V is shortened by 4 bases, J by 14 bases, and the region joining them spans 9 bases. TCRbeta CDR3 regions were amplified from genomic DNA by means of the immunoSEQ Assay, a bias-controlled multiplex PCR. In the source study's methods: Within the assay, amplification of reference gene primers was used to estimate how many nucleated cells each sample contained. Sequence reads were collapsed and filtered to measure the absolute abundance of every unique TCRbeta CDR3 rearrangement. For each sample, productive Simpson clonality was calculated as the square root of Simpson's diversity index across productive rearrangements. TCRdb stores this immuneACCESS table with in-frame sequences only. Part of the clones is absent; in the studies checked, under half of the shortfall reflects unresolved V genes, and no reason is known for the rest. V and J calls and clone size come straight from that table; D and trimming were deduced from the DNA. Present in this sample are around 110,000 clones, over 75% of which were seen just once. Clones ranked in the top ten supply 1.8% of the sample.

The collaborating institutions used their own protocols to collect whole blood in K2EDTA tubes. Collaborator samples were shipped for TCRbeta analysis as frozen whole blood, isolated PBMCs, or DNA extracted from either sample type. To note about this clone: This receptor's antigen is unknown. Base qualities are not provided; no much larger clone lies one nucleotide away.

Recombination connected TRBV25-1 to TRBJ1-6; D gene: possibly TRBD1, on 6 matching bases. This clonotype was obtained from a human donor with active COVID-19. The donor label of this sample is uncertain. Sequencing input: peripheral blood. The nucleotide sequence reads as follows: TGTGCCAGCAGTGCACAGGGATCCCTCCACTTT. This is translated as CASSAQGSLHF.